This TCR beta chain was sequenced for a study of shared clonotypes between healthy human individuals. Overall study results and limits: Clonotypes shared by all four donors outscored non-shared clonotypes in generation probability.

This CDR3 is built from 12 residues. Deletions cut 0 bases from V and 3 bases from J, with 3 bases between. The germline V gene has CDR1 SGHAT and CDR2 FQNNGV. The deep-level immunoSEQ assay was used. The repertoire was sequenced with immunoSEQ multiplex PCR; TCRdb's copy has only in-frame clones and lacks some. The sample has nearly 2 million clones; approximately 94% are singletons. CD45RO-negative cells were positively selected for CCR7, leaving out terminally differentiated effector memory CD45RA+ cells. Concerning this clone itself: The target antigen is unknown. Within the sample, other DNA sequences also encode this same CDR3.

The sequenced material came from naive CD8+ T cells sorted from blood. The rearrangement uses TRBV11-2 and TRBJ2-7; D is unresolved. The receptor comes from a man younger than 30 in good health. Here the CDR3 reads CASSLDVYEQYF. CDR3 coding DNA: TGTGCCAGCAGCTTAGATGTCTACGAGCAGTACTTC.